This entry features one T cell receptor (beta chain) sequence. What it binds is not known. The treatment: roughly 10-day PBMC culture with coronavirus spike peptide pools or control peptides (ViraFEST assay). The Oncomine TCR Beta short-read assay was applied to DNA of cultured CD4+ T cells. TCRdb reanalysed the PCR reads using MiXCR and keeps one entry per CDR3 protein. The sample shows roughly 10,000 distinct CDR3 sequences, 54% of them seen only once. These data come from a study of vaccination and CD4 T cells after COVID-19. In the study overall: Sampling after COVID took place at a median of about 91 days (range 35 to 161) following diagnosis.

The source is a human donor who had recovered from COVID-19. The sample taken for sequencing was CD4+ T cells from blood, cultured in vitro.

Here the CDR3 DNA reads TGCAGCGCCTCGGACTACTCCTACGAGCAGTACTTC. Amino acids: CSASDYSYEQYF. V gene TRBV29-1 combines with J gene TRBJ2-7, with a tentative D call TRBD2 (6 bases). The length of the CDR3 is 12 residues. V was trimmed by 7 bases and J by 0 bases, leaving 10 bases between them. CDR1 is SQVTM and CDR2 is ANQGSEA in the germline V gene.